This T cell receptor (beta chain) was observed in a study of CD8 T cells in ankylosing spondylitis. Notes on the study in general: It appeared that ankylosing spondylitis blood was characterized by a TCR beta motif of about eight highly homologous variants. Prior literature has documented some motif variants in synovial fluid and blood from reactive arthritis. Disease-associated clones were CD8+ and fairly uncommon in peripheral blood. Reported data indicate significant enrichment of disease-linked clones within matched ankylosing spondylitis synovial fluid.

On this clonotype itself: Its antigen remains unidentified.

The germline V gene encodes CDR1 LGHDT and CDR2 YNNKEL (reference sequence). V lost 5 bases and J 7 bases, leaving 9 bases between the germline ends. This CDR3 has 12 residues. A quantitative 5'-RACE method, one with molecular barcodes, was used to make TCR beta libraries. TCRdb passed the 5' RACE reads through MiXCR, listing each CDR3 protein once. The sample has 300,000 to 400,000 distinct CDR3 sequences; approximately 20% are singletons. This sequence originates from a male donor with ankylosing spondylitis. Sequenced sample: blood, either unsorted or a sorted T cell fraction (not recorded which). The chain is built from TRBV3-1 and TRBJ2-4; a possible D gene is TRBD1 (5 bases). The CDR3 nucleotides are TGTGCCAGCAGCGCGACAGTCAACATTCAGTACTTC. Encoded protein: CASSATVNIQYF.